This TCR beta chain was sequenced for a study of blood T cell repertoires in COVID-19. Germline V CDR1 and CDR2: MDHEN, SYDVKM. The CDR3 sequence is 14 residues long. Unmatched junction bases numbered 4, after V lost 5 bases and J lost 2 bases. Study processing details: Reference gene primer amplification yielded estimated nucleated cell counts. Some clones are missing from TCRdb's copy, which holds only in-frame ones; the method was immunoSEQ multiplex PCR. Clone size and the V and J calls come from that table; the DNA yielded D and trimming. This sample has just over 250,000 clones, with more than 75% found just once.

The sequenced sample consisted of peripheral blood. This TCR derives from a woman aged 45-60 years with acute or convalescent COVID-19. The chain combines TRBV28 with TRBJ2-7; 9 nucleotides match TRBD1. CDR3 loop: CASSRRQGAYEQYF. The DNA of the CDR3 is TGTGCCAGCAGTCGCCGACAGGGGGCCTACGAGCAGTACTTC.